Listed below are T cell receptor beta chains from one sample, sequenced in a study of blood T cell repertoires in COVID-19. The protocol was immunoSEQ multiplex PCR, while the TCRdb copy is restricted to in-frame clones and leaves out a portion. The sample yields under 13,000 clones, nearly 90% seen once. The material sequenced was peripheral blood. The receptors here all came from a man aged 25 to 40 with active or convalescent COVID-19. The CDR3 runs from the conserved cysteine through the conserved F or W. A D gene is named only where the DNA matches it firmly. Size tells how often a clone was seen (once, few, many) or the class of an expanded clone, and some rows leave it out.

TRBJ1-1 NA TRBV5-4 NA CASRVGGQDLRTFF TGTGCCAGCAGAGTTGGGGGCCAGGATCTTAGAACTTTCTTT
TRBJ2-7 NA TRBV9 NA CASSPSPGNYEQYF TGTGCCAGCAGCCCTTCCCCAGGGAACTACGAGCAGTACTTC
TRBJ1-2 TRBD1 TRBV29-1 NA CSVWGQPYGYTF TGCAGCGTTTGGGGACAGCCCTATGGCTACACCTTC
TRBJ2-1 TRBD2 TRBV27 NA CASSLSTSGGGPGLFF TGTGCCAGCAGTTTATCAACTAGCGGGGGGGGGCCCGGGCTGTTCTTC
TRBJ1-4 NA TRBV19 NA CASSETGTTNEKLFF TGTGCCAGTAGTGAAACAGGAACAACTAATGAAAAACTGTTTTTT
TRBJ2-5 TRBD1 TRBV2 NA CASSEGTGGETQYF TGTGCCAGCAGTGAAGGGACAGGGGGAGAGACCCAGTACTTC
TRBJ1-1 NA TRBV2 NA CASSGGGNTEAFF TGTGCCAGCAGTGGCGGGGGGAACACTGAAGCTTTCTTT
TRBJ2-5 NA TRBV5-5 NA CASSLDIQETQYF TGTGCCAGCAGCCTGGACATACAAGAGACCCAGTACTTC
TRBJ2-5 NA TRBV6-5 NA CASNPSQGQETQYF TGTGCCAGCAATCCTTCCCAGGGCCAAGAGACCCAGTACTTC
TRBJ1-4 NA TRBV19 NA CASSDETRWGGLFF TGTGCCAGTAGCGATGAGACACGTTGGGGGGGACTGTTTTTT
TRBJ2-5 NA TRBV6-2/TRBV6-3 NA CASSYSSGLWVETQYF TGTGCCAGCAGTTACTCTTCGGGACTGTGGGTTGAGACCCAGTACTTC
TRBJ2-2 NA TRBV7-8 few CASSLGWNSGYTGELFF TGTGCCAGCAGCTTAGGGTGGAATAGCGGCTACACCGGGGAGCTGTTTTTT
TRBJ2-6 TRBD2 TRBV5-4 NA CASSPAGAGANVLTF TGTGCCAGCAGCCCCGCGGGGGCTGGGGCCAACGTCCTGACTTTC
TRBJ2-3 NA TRBV14 NA CASSQDQVSVDTQYF TGTGCCAGCAGCCAAGATCAGGTTTCGGTAGATACGCAGTATTTT
TRBJ2-1 NA TRBV5-4 NA CASSGGTADNEQFF TGTGCCAGCAGCGGAGGGACGGCAGACAATGAGCAGTTCTTC
TRBJ2-1 NA TRBV20-1 once CSAWGGNEQFF TGCAGTGCTTGGGGCGGCAATGAGCAGTTCTTC
TRBJ1-1 NA TRBV6-5 NA CASSSGFTEAFF TGTGCCAGCAGTTCGGGGTTCACTGAAGCTTTCTTT
TRBJ2-3 TRBD1 TRBV2 NA CASTKTGLDTQYF TGTGCCAGCACCAAGACAGGGTTAGATACGCAGTATTTT
TRBJ2-7 TRBD1 TRBV6-5 NA CASSYGVTGPAYEQYF TGTGCCAGCAGTTATGGAGTGACAGGGCCTGCCTACGAGCAGTACTTC
TRBJ2-5 NA TRBV29-1 NA CSVERQNQETQYF TGCAGCGTTGAGAGGCAGAACCAAGAGACCCAGTACTTC
TRBJ1-3 TRBD1 TRBV4-1 few CASSRPGTDISGNTIYF TGCGCCAGCAGCCGACCCGGGACAGATATTTCTGGAAACACCATATATTTT
TRBJ2-5 NA TRBV18 NA CASSLTGGGETQYF TGTGCCAGCTCACTCACCGGGGGAGGAGAGACCCAGTACTTC
TRBJ2-1 NA TRBV5-1 NA CASSLGGGAEQFF TGCGCCAGCAGCTTGGGTGGGGGGGCTGAGCAGTTCTTC
TRBJ1-1 NA TRBV7-9 NA CASSRGQVTEAFF TGTGCCAGCAGCAGGGGACAAGTCACTGAAGCTTTCTTT
TRBJ2-1 TRBD2 TRBV4-1 NA CASSQDQGGGAGDEQFF TGCGCCAGCAGCCAAGATCAGGGCGGGGGGGCCGGAGATGAGCAGTTCTTC
TRBJ1-3 NA TRBV5-4 NA CASSLDSSGNTIYF TGTGCCAGCAGTCTGGACAGCTCTGGAAACACCATATATTTT
TRBJ1-1 TRBD1 TRBV7-3 NA CASSFQAGGQAEAFF TGTGCCAGCAGCTTCCAGGCCGGGGGACAGGCTGAAGCTTTCTTT
TRBJ1-2 NA TRBV5-1 NA CASSLVGNLEDGYTF TGCGCCAGCAGCTTGGTTGGCAATCTCGAGGATGGCTACACCTTC
TRBJ2-1 TRBD1 TRBV18 NA CASSVGQDNEQFF TGTGCCAGCTCTGTCGGACAGGACAATGAGCAGTTCTTC
TRBJ2-6 NA TRBV2 once CAYQGEAGANVLTF TGTGCCTACCAAGGGGAAGCTGGGGCCAACGTCCTGACTTTC
TRBJ1-3 NA TRBV4-2 NA CASSQALISGNTIYF TGTGCCAGCAGCCAAGCACTGATCTCTGGAAACACCATATATTTT
TRBJ2-3 TRBD2 TRBV11-2 NA CASRPRLAGPTDTQYF TGTGCCAGCAGGCCGCGACTAGCGGGGCCCACAGATACGCAGTATTTT